The entry below gives a single T cell receptor (beta chain) sequence along with its context. It was with a sample-barcoded 5' primer and a J-beta primer mix that a second PCR of about 6 to 11 cycles was run. From the 5' RACE reads, TCRdb called clonotypes with MiXCR, one entry per CDR3 protein. The table shows roughly 1,500,000 distinct CDR3 sequences, with about 31% occurring only once. This entry is derived from a study of blood T cells in healthy people across ages. V was shortened by 3 bases and J by 5 bases, with 11 bases between the two germline ends. CDR1 is SGDLS, CDR2 YYNGEE, per germline. The CDR3 totals 13 residues.

This sequence joins TRBV9 and TRBJ1-2; no clear D. The sample was blood. This receptor was obtained from a woman aged 30 to 39 in good health. CDR3: CASSGRIFYGYTF. The CDR3 coding sequence is TGTGCCAGCAGCGGACGGATCTTTTATGGCTACACCTTC.